This entry lists 10 T cell receptor beta chains sequenced from one sample in a study of blood T cell repertoires in COVID-19. Sequencing was performed with immunoSEQ multiplex PCR; in TCRdb, only in-frame clones are kept and a portion is missing. There are approximately 200,000 clones in the sample; 86% occur only once, and about 8.6% lies in the top ten. Sequenced sample: PBMCs or T cells enriched from blood (not recorded which). The receptors come from a woman aged 25 to 39 who had recovered from COVID-19.

V is TRBV2 and J is TRBJ1-3, with 10 nucleotides matching TRBD1. Germline CDR1 and CDR2: SNHLY and FYNNEI. The CDR3 runs to 14 residues. J was trimmed by 3 bases and V by 6 bases; bases with no gene match: 2. CDR3 in DNA: TGTGCCAGCAGCGGGACAGGGGTTGGAAACACCATATATTTT. It is translated as CASSGTGVGNTIYF.

V and J are TRBV7-2 and TRBJ1-2; the match to TRBD1 covers 9 bases. Losses at the gene ends were 1 base for V and 7 bases for J; bases not matched to a gene: 4. This CDR3 spans 14 amino acids. Germline V gene data show CDR1 as SGHTA and CDR2 as FQGNSA. The CDR3: CASSLEQGAGGYTF. CDR3 nucleotides: TGTGCCAGCAGCTTAGAACAGGGGGCTGGTGGCTACACCTTC.

This clone appeared a single time. V usage is TRBV4-1 and J usage is TRBJ2-5, with TRBD2 identical over 11 bases. V dropped 3 bases and J dropped 0; count of bases not matched to a gene: 9. The CDR3 has 18 residues. Germline V CDR1 and CDR2: MGHRA, YSYEKL. The CDR3 reads CASSHRIVAGGNQETQYF. The CDR3 nucleotides are TGCGCCAGCAGCCACCGGATTGTAGCGGGAGGGAACCAAGAGACCCAGTACTTC.

The gene calls are TRBV7-2 and TRBJ2-2, with D unclear. Trimming removed 0 bases at V and 3 bases at J, with 5 bases between. The CDR3 covers 14 residues. Germline CDR1 is SGHTA and CDR2 is FQGNSA. The CDR3: CASSLAGDTGELFF. CDR3 nucleotide sequence: TGTGCCAGCAGCTTAGCGGGCGACACCGGGGAGCTGTTTTTT.

Only a few counts were recorded for this clone. The chain carries TRBV5-1 and TRBJ2-1; TRBD2 is a possible D gene (6 bases). Germline lookup yields CDR1 SGHRS and CDR2 YFSETQ. This CDR3 has 15 amino acids. The V and J ends lost 0 bases and 6 bases respectively, with 13 bases between them. CDR3 region: CASSLEAGWGNEQFF. DNA for the CDR3: TGCGCCAGCAGCTTGGAGGCGGGATGGGGCAATGAGCAGTTCTTC.

The V and J genes are TRBV12-3 or TRBV12-4 and TRBJ2-7; 13 bases are a match to TRBD2. The junction had 1 base not matched to a gene; V was cut back by 5 bases and J by 6 bases. The CDR3 sequence is 13 residues long. CDR3 DNA: TGTGCCAGCAGTGGACTAGCGGGAGCCGAGCAGTACTTC. Protein product: CASSGLAGAEQYF.

The chain is built from TRBV5-3 and TRBJ1-2, with D unresolved. TRBV5-3 is an ORF, with its function uncertain. The CDR3 is 14 residues long. The ends were cut back, 5 bases at V and 8 bases at J, with 19 bases in the middle. CDR3 sequence reads: CARRSLGVSLGYTF. The CDR3, as DNA: TGTGCCAGAAGGTCCCTCGGGGTCTCGCTGGGCTACACCTTC.

The CDR3 spells CASSRGGGNQETQYF. CDR3 DNA sequence: TGTGCCAGCAGCCGCGGGGGGGGGAACCAAGAGACCCAGTACTTC. The gene calls are TRBV5-4 and TRBJ2-5; TRBD2 matches at 9 bases. Trimming at V came to 4 bases and at J to 0 bases, leaving 4 bases not matched to a gene. The CDR3 has 15 residues. Germline V gives CDR1 SGHNT, CDR2 YYREEE (reference sequence).

This chain links TRBV30 with TRBJ2-2; D gene ambiguous. Germline V CDR1 and CDR2: GTSNPN, SVGIG (reference sequence). Trimming left V 1 base short and J 0 bases short, with 12 bases between. The CDR3 is made up of 16 amino acids. The DNA of the CDR3 is TGTGCCTGGAGTGGGCCTGAACGTTCGAACACCGGGGAGCTGTTTTTT. As protein: CAWSGPERSNTGELFF.

The CDR3 spells CACDRGGNEQFF. Here the CDR3 DNA reads TGTGCCTGTGACAGAGGGGGAAATGAGCAGTTCTTC. The chain is built from TRBV30 and TRBJ2-1; tentative D call: TRBD1 (6 bases). CDR1 GTSNPN and CDR2 SVGIG come from the germline V gene (reference sequence). Trimming pared 6 bases from V and 7 bases from J, leaving 13 bases between. This CDR3 spans 12 amino acids.